This TCR beta chain was found in a study of blood T cell repertoires in COVID-19. Overall study: Whether acute or convalescent, the COVID-19 samples came from the United States, Italy and Spain. PBMCs, B-cell-depleted T cells, or T cells provided the cDNA or gDNA that made up the material.

In the study's own analysis: By means of reference gene primer amplification, nucleated cell counts were estimated. Using immunoSEQ multiplex PCR, the repertoire was profiled, and TCRdb retains in-frame clones only, with some absent. The V and J calls and clone size come from that table; D and trimming were worked out from the DNA. Of tens of thousands of clones listed, 70% to 85% are singletons. Germline V gene sequence: CDR1 SEHNR, CDR2 FQNEAQ (reference sequence). The CDR3 length is 14 residues. Between the trimmed V and J ends, which lost 2 bases and 1 base, there was a span of 8 bases. The source material was peripheral blood. The rearrangement links TRBV7-9 to TRBJ2-5, with D tentatively TRBD1 (5 bases). The TCR was taken from a human donor in a cohort sampled during active COVID-19. The CDR3 DNA follows: TGTGCCAGCAGCTTAATGCAGGGCCAAGAGACCCAGTACTTC. Amino acids: CASSLMQGQETQYF.